This T cell receptor (beta chain) was sequenced during a study of PD-1 blockade in classical Hodgkin lymphoma (dated by TCRdb to the early 2020s). About the study as a whole: Nivolumab dosing was 3 mg/kg intravenously every 2 weeks, continuing until either disease progression or unacceptable toxicity. The study used TCR beta sequencing and CyTOF to define a peripheral blood immune signature of response to PD-1 blockade in classical Hodgkin lymphoma. Points the paper makes about the study in general: Lower diversity was seen in patients whose nivolumab began less than 1 year after ASCT, and these patients were left out of later analyses so that immune reconstitution would not confound the results. Baseline TCR diversity was reported as lower in newly diagnosed patients than in healthy donors, and lower still in relapsed/refractory patients. Only a single clinical trial cohort was studied, and what caused the repertoire differences, possibly disease activity or prior therapy, remained undefined. A significant rise by C4D1 was seen in CD4+ but not CD8+ TCR diversity (p=0.0027 vs p=0.16), with the rise being most apparent in complete responders (p=0.02). Baseline diversity similar to that of newly diagnosed patients was observed in trial patients achieving complete response, whereas significantly lower diversity was observed in partial responders and progressors.

As concerns this clone: Its antigen has not been determined. Nothing much larger sits one base from this clone, and base qualities are not available.

Explained via the paper, the time point label denotes: cycle 1 day 1 (C1D1), immediately before nivolumab initiation. Every trial patient had relapsed following autologous stem cell transplantation, and prior brentuximab vedotin exposure was what differed among cohorts A, B and C. The trial cohort included 50 to 60 patients with relapsed/refractory classical Hodgkin lymphoma, and each patient had a best overall response of complete response, partial response or progressive disease. In the multi-cohort phase II CheckMate 205 trial, trial patients received single-agent nivolumab. Best overall response was determined by an independent review committee according to the 2007 International Working Group response criteria. Trial PBMCs were collected immediately before nivolumab initiation (C1D1) and during therapy at cycle 2 day 1 and cycle 4 day 1. After peripheral blood was drawn into 8 mL Vacutainer Cell Preparation Tubes, PBMCs were isolated by centrifugation and then cryopreserved.

Genomic DNA was extracted with the Qiagen DNeasy kit from unsorted PBMCs and from negatively selected CD4+ and CD8+ fractions. TCR beta CDR3 regions were amplified by immunoSEQ multiplex PCR using primers annealing to V and J segments. A synthetic immune receptor repertoire was used to minimize amplification bias, and remaining bias was computationally removed after sequencing. The paper's processing steps were these. Custom Python scripts were used to quantify repertoire diversity as the Shannon entropy index. Unsorted, CD4+ and CD8+ repertoires were analyzed separately, except for combined analyses in which CD4+ and CD8+ sequences were merged in silico. Clonal expansion was defined as a frequency increase of at least 2-fold after treatment compared with C1D1, and clones undetected at baseline were assigned a pseudocount of 0.5. Clones with 0 or 1 copy at C1D1 were classified as singleton clones, and clones with 2 or more copies were classified as non-singleton clones. By matching protein sequences in sorted samples from the same patient, clones expanded in unsorted samples were annotated as CD4+, CD8+ or unknown. Wilcoxon tests on paired samples were used to test diversity changes from C1D1 to C4D1. What TCRdb holds here is the immuneACCESS table cut down to in-frame rearrangements. Part of the clones is not present; checked against another copy, under half of the missing clones reflect an unresolved V gene, and the others are unexplained. The V and J calls and the clone size are those of that table, but D and trimming were determined from the DNA. The sample table lists about 40,000 clones, over 55% of them with a count of one. The ten biggest clones cover 2.5% to 3.5% of the sample.

V and J are truncated by 8 bases and 2 bases respectively, leaving an intervening sequence of 11 bases. Its CDR3 holds 12 amino acids, cysteine through phenylalanine. The kept DNA is CDR3 alone, 36 bases in frame from the first base. From the germline V gene, CDR1 is SQVTM and CDR2 is ANQGSEA. The sample consisted of peripheral blood mononuclear cells (PBMCs), taken at baseline. This chain is built from TRBV29-1 and TRBJ2-3; 5 matching bases give a weak D call of TRBD2. The receptor was isolated from a human donor with classical Hodgkin lymphoma. Read as DNA, the sequence is TGCAGCTTCCCGGGAATCACAGATACGCAGTATTTT. Its translation is CSFPGITDTQYF.